This T cell receptor (beta chain) was sequenced in a study of blood T cell repertoires in COVID-19. This table comes from immunoSEQ multiplex PCR, and its TCRdb copy is limited to in-frame clones, with some not included. The sample carries 120,000 or so clones, approximately 82% recorded once. Trimming pared 0 bases from V and 3 bases from J, leaving 15 bases between. This CDR3 has 16 amino acids. Germline assignment: CDR1 SGHVS and CDR2 FQNEAQ. Sequencing used peripheral blood. The receptor was isolated from a woman aged 45-65 years with acute or convalescent COVID-19. The chain carries TRBV7-8 and TRBJ2-7; D uncertain. CDR3 DNA: TGTGCCAGCAGCTTAGCGTTTTCTACCCGGGTCTACGAGCAGTACTTC. This sequence encodes CASSLAFSTRVYEQYF.